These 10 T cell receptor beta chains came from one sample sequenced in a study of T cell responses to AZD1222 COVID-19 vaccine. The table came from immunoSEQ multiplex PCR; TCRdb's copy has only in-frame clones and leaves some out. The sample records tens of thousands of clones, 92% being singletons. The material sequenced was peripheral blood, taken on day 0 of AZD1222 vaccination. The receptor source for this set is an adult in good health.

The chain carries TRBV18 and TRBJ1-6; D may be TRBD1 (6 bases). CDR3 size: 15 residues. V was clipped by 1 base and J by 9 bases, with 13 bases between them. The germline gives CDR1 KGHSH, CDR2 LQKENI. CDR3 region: CASSPLRGPISPLHF. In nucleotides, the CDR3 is TGTGCCAGCTCACCACTTCGGGGGCCGATTTCACCCCTCCACTTT.

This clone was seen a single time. The chain's CDR3 is CATSRARNSNQPQHF. The CDR3 region has the DNA TGTGCCACCAGCAGAGCTCGGAATAGCAATCAGCCCCAGCATTTT. The J gene is TRBJ1-5, the V gene TRBV15; the D is unclear. Germline V gives CDR1 LNHNV, CDR2 YYDKDF (reference sequence). Trimming pared 1 base from V and 0 bases from J, leaving 7 bases between. This CDR3 contains 15 residues.

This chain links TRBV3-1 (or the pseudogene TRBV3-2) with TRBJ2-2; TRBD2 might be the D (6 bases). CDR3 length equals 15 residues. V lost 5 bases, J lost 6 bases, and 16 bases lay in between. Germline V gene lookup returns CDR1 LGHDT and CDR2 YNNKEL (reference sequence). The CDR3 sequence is CASSDRRSGAGELFF. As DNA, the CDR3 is TGTGCCAGCAGCGATCGGAGATCGGGGGCCGGGGAGCTGTTTTTT.

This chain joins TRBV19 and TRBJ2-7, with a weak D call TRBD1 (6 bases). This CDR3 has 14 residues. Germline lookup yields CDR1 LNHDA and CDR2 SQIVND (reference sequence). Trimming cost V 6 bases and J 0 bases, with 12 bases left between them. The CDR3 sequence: CASRSTGYSYEQYF. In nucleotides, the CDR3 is TGTGCCAGTAGATCGACAGGTTACTCCTACGAGCAGTACTTC.

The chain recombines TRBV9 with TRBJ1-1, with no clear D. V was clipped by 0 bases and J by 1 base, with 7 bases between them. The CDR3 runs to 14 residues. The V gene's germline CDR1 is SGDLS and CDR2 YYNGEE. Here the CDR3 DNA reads TGTGCCAGCAGCGTAGTGGAAAGGAACACTGAAGCTTTCTTT. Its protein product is CASSVVERNTEAFF.

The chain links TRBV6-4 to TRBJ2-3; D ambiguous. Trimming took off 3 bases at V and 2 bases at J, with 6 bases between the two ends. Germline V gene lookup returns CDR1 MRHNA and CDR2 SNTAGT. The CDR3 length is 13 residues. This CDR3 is CASSDRITDTQYF. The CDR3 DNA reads TGTGCCAGCAGTGATCGGATCACAGATACGCAGTATTTT.

CDR3 in amino acids: CASFGQGATNEKLFF. Here the CDR3 DNA reads TGTGCCAGCTTCGGACAGGGGGCAACTAATGAAAAACTGTTTTTT. The chain carries TRBV28 and TRBJ1-4; 10 nucleotides match TRBD1. Germline V gene lookup returns CDR1 MDHEN and CDR2 SYDVKM. The junction had 3 bases not matched to a gene; V was cut back by 8 bases and J by 0 bases. The CDR3 length is 15 residues.

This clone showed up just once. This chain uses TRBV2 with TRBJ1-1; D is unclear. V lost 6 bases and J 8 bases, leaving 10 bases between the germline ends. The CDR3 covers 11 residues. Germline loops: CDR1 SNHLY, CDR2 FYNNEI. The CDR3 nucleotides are TGTGCCAGCAGAGACGCCCCCGAAGCTTTCTTT. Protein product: CASRDAPEAFF.

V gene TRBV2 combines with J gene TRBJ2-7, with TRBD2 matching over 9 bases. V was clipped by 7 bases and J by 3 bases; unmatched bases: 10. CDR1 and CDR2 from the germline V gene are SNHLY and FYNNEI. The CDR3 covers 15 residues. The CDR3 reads CASTFPAGGLYEQYF. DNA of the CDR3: TGTGCCAGCACTTTCCCTGCGGGAGGGCTCTACGAGCAGTACTTC.

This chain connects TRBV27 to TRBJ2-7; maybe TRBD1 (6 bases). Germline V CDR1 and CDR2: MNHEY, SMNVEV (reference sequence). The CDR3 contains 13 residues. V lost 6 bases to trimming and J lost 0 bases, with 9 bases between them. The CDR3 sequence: CASRGRGSYEQYF. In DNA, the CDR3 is TGTGCCAGCAGGGGCAGGGGCTCCTACGAGCAGTACTTC.